Listed below are T cell receptor beta chains from one sample, sequenced in a study of human T cells and chemical hapten exposure. TCRdb analysed the RACE reads with MiXCR anew, one entry per CDR3 protein. The profile shows 270,000 or so distinct CDR3 sequences, around 7.7% of them singletons. Specimen: whole blood, collected in connection with sensitization to the hapten diphenylcyclopropenone (DPC). The receptors stem from a man aged 18 to 30 with alopecia areata. Some clones in this sample may be carry-over from other donors' samples. Both conserved end residues are part of each CDR3. Each record gives: D gene, J gene, clone size, V gene, CDR3 DNA, CDR3 protein. The D gene is left open where the match is weak. The size of a clone is reported for some rows only, either as once, few or many, or as a class for expanded clones.

d_gene: .; j_gene: TRBJ2-7; abundance: .; v_gene: TRBV6-2/TRBV6-3; CDR3nt: TGTGCCAGCAGTATGGTGTACGAGCAGTACTTC; CDR3aa: CASSMVYEQYF
d_gene: TRBD2; j_gene: TRBJ2-3; abundance: .; v_gene: TRBV20-1; CDR3nt: TGCAGTGCTAGAGTAGCGGGGGGTTCAGATACGCAGTATTTT; CDR3aa: CSARVAGGSDTQYF
d_gene: .; j_gene: TRBJ1-5; abundance: once; v_gene: TRBV6-2/TRBV6-3; CDR3nt: TGTGCCAGCAGTTACGCGGGTAACAATCAGCCCCAGCATTTT; CDR3aa: CASSYAGNNQPQHF
d_gene: TRBD1; j_gene: TRBJ1-3; abundance: .; v_gene: TRBV7-9; CDR3nt: TGTGCCAGCAGATCCGGGACAGGCACCTCTGGAAACACCATATATTTT; CDR3aa: CASRSGTGTSGNTIYF
d_gene: TRBD2; j_gene: TRBJ2-2; abundance: .; v_gene: TRBV4-3; CDR3nt: TGCGCCAGCAGCCAAGATGATTGGCGGGGGGGCCGCACCGGGGAGCTGTTTTTT; CDR3aa: CASSQDDWRGGRTGELFF
d_gene: .; j_gene: TRBJ2-2; abundance: .; v_gene: TRBV2; CDR3nt: TGTGCCAGCAGTGAAATCGCGAGCCACACCGGGGAGCTGTTTTTT; CDR3aa: CASSEIASHTGELFF
d_gene: TRBD1; j_gene: TRBJ1-4; abundance: few; v_gene: TRBV4-1; CDR3nt: TGCGCCAGCAGCCAGGGACAGGGGGCCTTGAAACTGTTTTTT; CDR3aa: CASSQGQGALKLFF
d_gene: .; j_gene: TRBJ2-3; abundance: .; v_gene: TRBV5-6; CDR3nt: TGTGCCAGCAGTTTGATACTTAGCACAGATACGCAGTATTTT; CDR3aa: CASSLILSTDTQYF
d_gene: .; j_gene: TRBJ1-1; abundance: .; v_gene: TRBV6-2/TRBV6-3; CDR3nt: TGTGCCAGCAGCCCCCGGTGGGGGTCTGAAGCTTTCTTT; CDR3aa: CASSPRWGSEAFF
d_gene: TRBD1; j_gene: TRBJ1-1; abundance: .; v_gene: TRBV3-1; CDR3nt: TGTGCCAGCAGCCGCCGGGACAGGGAAGCTTTCTTT; CDR3aa: CASSRRDREAFF
d_gene: TRBD1; j_gene: TRBJ2-1; abundance: few; v_gene: TRBV20-1; CDR3nt: TGCAGTGCTAGGGTGACAGGGTTTAACAATGAGCAGTTCTTC; CDR3aa: CSARVTGFNNEQFF
d_gene: .; j_gene: TRBJ1-2; abundance: many; v_gene: TRBV29-1; CDR3nt: TGCAGCGTTGAAGATATGCTAGATGGCTACACCTTC; CDR3aa: CSVEDMLDGYTF
d_gene: .; j_gene: TRBJ2-7; abundance: few; v_gene: TRBV7-9; CDR3nt: TGTGCCAGCAGCCCCCCCTGGGACGAAGACTCCTACGAGCAGTACTTC; CDR3aa: CASSPPWDEDSYEQYF
d_gene: TRBD2; j_gene: TRBJ2-1; abundance: .; v_gene: TRBV20-1; CDR3nt: TGCAGTGCGACTAGCGGGACTGAGCAGTTCTTC; CDR3aa: CSATSGTEQFF
d_gene: .; j_gene: TRBJ1-4; abundance: .; v_gene: TRBV9; CDR3nt: TGTGCCAGCAGCGCCCTAGAGGGGGGCGCGGCTAATGAAAAACTATTTTTT; CDR3aa: CASSALEGGAANEKLFF
d_gene: TRBD1; j_gene: TRBJ1-2; abundance: few; v_gene: TRBV11-2; CDR3nt: TGTGCCAGCAGCCTATGGACAGGGGGAGACTATGGCTACACCTTC; CDR3aa: CASSLWTGGDYGYTF
d_gene: .; j_gene: TRBJ1-1; abundance: many; v_gene: TRBV2; CDR3nt: TGTGCCAGCATATGGGAACTTATGAACACTGAAGCTTTCTTT; CDR3aa: CASIWELMNTEAFF
d_gene: .; j_gene: TRBJ2-3; abundance: many; v_gene: TRBV3-1; CDR3nt: TGTGCCAGCAGCCGAGGGTCGGATACGCAGTATTTT; CDR3aa: CASSRGSDTQYF
d_gene: TRBD1; j_gene: TRBJ2-1; abundance: few; v_gene: TRBV7-2; CDR3nt: TGTGCCAGCAGTATACCGGGACAGGGGAGACATGAGCAGTTCTTC; CDR3aa: CASSIPGQGRHEQFF
d_gene: .; j_gene: TRBJ2-1; abundance: .; v_gene: TRBV4-3; CDR3nt: TGCGCCAGCAGCCAAGAGGGGGCGGGGGCTTCAATCAATGAGCAGTTCTTC; CDR3aa: CASSQEGAGASINEQFF
d_gene: TRBD1; j_gene: TRBJ2-1; abundance: .; v_gene: TRBV29-1; CDR3nt: TGCAGCGTTGAATCGCGACAGGGGGTAATCGATGAGCAGTTCTTC; CDR3aa: CSVESRQGVIDEQFF
d_gene: .; j_gene: TRBJ1-1; abundance: many; v_gene: TRBV28; CDR3nt: TGTGCCAGCAGTCTTAGGAACACTGAAGCTTTCTTT; CDR3aa: CASSLRNTEAFF
d_gene: TRBD2; j_gene: TRBJ2-5; abundance: .; v_gene: TRBV6-6; CDR3nt: TGTGCCAGCAGTAGCTCCGGCGGGGGGAAGCAAGAGACCCAGTACTTC; CDR3aa: CASSSSGGGKQETQYF
d_gene: .; j_gene: TRBJ2-2; abundance: few; v_gene: TRBV6-2/TRBV6-3; CDR3nt: TGTGCCAGCAGTTACGATGTATACCGCACCGGGGAGCTGTTTTTT; CDR3aa: CASSYDVYRTGELFF
d_gene: TRBD2; j_gene: TRBJ2-6; abundance: .; v_gene: TRBV15; CDR3nt: TGTGCCACCAGCAGAGATAAGGCTAGCGGGGCCTCTGGGGCCAACGTCCTGACTTTC; CDR3aa: CATSRDKASGASGANVLTF
d_gene: TRBD1; j_gene: TRBJ1-5; abundance: many; v_gene: TRBV5-4; CDR3nt: TGTGCCAGCAGCGAAAACAGGGGGCAGCCCCAGCATTTT; CDR3aa: CASSENRGQPQHF
d_gene: .; j_gene: TRBJ2-7; abundance: .; v_gene: TRBV10-3; CDR3nt: TGTGCCATCAGTGAGGGATACGGGCAGTACTTC; CDR3aa: CAISEGYGQYF
d_gene: .; j_gene: TRBJ2-3; abundance: .; v_gene: TRBV6-2/TRBV6-3; CDR3nt: TGTGCCAGCATAAAACAGGGCTTATATTCCGGGAATACGCAGTATTTT; CDR3aa: CASIKQGLYSGNTQYF
d_gene: .; j_gene: TRBJ1-6; abundance: .; v_gene: TRBV21-1; CDR3nt: TGTGCCAGCAGCCCCCGGTCTCGGCAGTCCCACCATAATTCACCCCTCCACTTT; CDR3aa: CASSPRSRQSHHNSPLHF
d_gene: TRBD1; j_gene: TRBJ2-5; abundance: many; v_gene: TRBV10-3; CDR3nt: TGTGCCATCAGGAGGGACAGACAAGAGACCCAGTACTTC; CDR3aa: CAIRRDRQETQYF
d_gene: TRBD1; j_gene: TRBJ2-1; abundance: few; v_gene: TRBV6-5; CDR3nt: TGTGCCAGCAGTTACAAGTGGGGACAGCACTACAATGAGCAGTTCTTC; CDR3aa: CASSYKWGQHYNEQFF
d_gene: .; j_gene: TRBJ1-4; abundance: .; v_gene: TRBV4-2; CDR3nt: TGTGCCAGCAGCCAAGAAACAGCCGTTAATGAAAAACTGTTTTTT; CDR3aa: CASSQETAVNEKLFF
d_gene: .; j_gene: TRBJ2-1; abundance: .; v_gene: TRBV6-4; CDR3nt: TGTGCCAGCAGTGACTCGATGAATGGTGAGCAGTTCTTC; CDR3aa: CASSDSMNGEQFF
d_gene: .; j_gene: TRBJ1-1; abundance: many; v_gene: TRBV20-1; CDR3nt: TGCAGTGCGAAAAGCGGGACGCTCATGAACACTGAAGCTTTCTTT; CDR3aa: CSAKSGTLMNTEAFF
d_gene: .; j_gene: TRBJ2-1; abundance: few; v_gene: TRBV2; CDR3nt: TGTGCCAGCAGTCCTGGACAGCGCGAGTTCTTC; CDR3aa: CASSPGQREFF
d_gene: .; j_gene: TRBJ1-5; abundance: .; v_gene: TRBV7-2; CDR3nt: TGTGCCAGCAGCTCGAGGGGCCAGCAGCCCCAGCATTTT; CDR3aa: CASSSRGQQPQHF
d_gene: .; j_gene: TRBJ1-5; abundance: many; v_gene: TRBV12-3/TRBV12-4; CDR3nt: TGTGCCAGCAGTTGGCGGGGAAATCAGCCCCAGCATTTT; CDR3aa: CASSWRGNQPQHF
d_gene: .; j_gene: TRBJ1-4; abundance: few; v_gene: TRBV11-2; CDR3nt: TGTGCCAGCAGCTGGCCGTACAGGATGGAGGGTGAAAAACTGTTTTTT; CDR3aa: CASSWPYRMEGEKLFF
d_gene: TRBD1; j_gene: TRBJ2-3; abundance: .; v_gene: TRBV7-6; CDR3nt: TGTGCCAGCAGCTTAGGGACAGGGGGAGATACGCAGTATTTT; CDR3aa: CASSLGTGGDTQYF
d_gene: .; j_gene: TRBJ2-3; abundance: many; v_gene: TRBV7-2; CDR3nt: TGTGCCAGCAGCTTCAGCGGGCTGGACACAGATACGCAGTATTTT; CDR3aa: CASSFSGLDTDTQYF
d_gene: .; j_gene: TRBJ1-1; abundance: .; v_gene: TRBV3-1; CDR3nt: TGTGCCAGCAGCCAAGAGACGAACACTGAAGCTTTCTTT; CDR3aa: CASSQETNTEAFF
d_gene: TRBD2; j_gene: TRBJ2-7; abundance: .; v_gene: TRBV2; CDR3nt: TGTGCCAGCAGGGGACTAGCGGGGGCCTACGAGCAGTACTTC; CDR3aa: CASRGLAGAYEQYF
d_gene: TRBD1; j_gene: TRBJ1-4; abundance: .; v_gene: TRBV6-1; CDR3nt: TGTGCCAGCAGCCGACAGGGTAGGAATGAAAAACTGTTTTTT; CDR3aa: CASSRQGRNEKLFF
d_gene: TRBD1; j_gene: TRBJ1-3; abundance: few; v_gene: TRBV20-1; CDR3nt: TGCAGTGCAGGACAGGCCCTGGGAGGAAACACCATATATTTT; CDR3aa: CSAGQALGGNTIYF
d_gene: .; j_gene: TRBJ2-1; abundance: .; v_gene: TRBV10-2; CDR3nt: TGCGCCAGCAGTGAGGGACAGCCTGTGTGGAATGAGCAGTTCTTC; CDR3aa: CASSEGQPVWNEQFF
d_gene: .; j_gene: TRBJ1-5; abundance: many; v_gene: TRBV20-1; CDR3nt: TGCAGTGCTAGAGGCCGACAGGCGGAGAATCAGCCCCAGCATTTT; CDR3aa: CSARGRQAENQPQHF
d_gene: TRBD1; j_gene: TRBJ1-2; abundance: .; v_gene: TRBV4-3; CDR3nt: TGCGCCAGCAGCCAAGATCTTCCAGGGGGCCTTACCTATGGCTACACCTTC; CDR3aa: CASSQDLPGGLTYGYTF
d_gene: TRBD2; j_gene: TRBJ2-1; abundance: .; v_gene: TRBV12-3/TRBV12-4; CDR3nt: TGTGCCAGCAGTTTCGGTATAGCGGGGGATAATGAGCAGTTCTTC; CDR3aa: CASSFGIAGDNEQFF
d_gene: TRBD2; j_gene: TRBJ2-2; abundance: many; v_gene: TRBV28; CDR3nt: TGTGCCAGCAGTTTATGGGGACTACAAACCGGGGAGCTGTTTTTT; CDR3aa: CASSLWGLQTGELFF
d_gene: .; j_gene: TRBJ1-2; abundance: .; v_gene: TRBV11-2; CDR3nt: TGTGCCAGCAGCTTCACTGACTCCCACTATGGCTACACCTTC; CDR3aa: CASSFTDSHYGYTF
d_gene: TRBD1; j_gene: TRBJ1-2; abundance: many; v_gene: TRBV28; CDR3nt: TGTGCCAGCAGTTTTGGAAACAGACAGGGGGATGGCTACACCTTC; CDR3aa: CASSFGNRQGDGYTF